Reported below is one T cell receptor beta chain. What antigen it recognizes has not been identified. A junction boundary mismatches the germline segment, possibly from a read error. This entry belongs to a study of identical twins (dated by TCRdb to between 2015 and 2016). General notes on the study: TCR alpha and beta repertoires from monozygotic twins, unrelated adults of various ages and cord blood were deep-sequenced to test whether fetal clonotypes persist. Replicate twin experiments were performed at different times using different library preparation protocols to rule out contamination.

Library method: 5' RACE. Sequencing was performed on an Illumina HiSeq 2000. A universal primer binding site was added through template switching, and the final cDNA carried a unique molecular identifier so that TCR cDNA molecules could be counted accurately. First-strand cDNA for TCR alpha and beta chains was synthesized from specific primers in the conserved constant-segment region. To control for contamination, every cDNA library was double barcoded, receiving both a SMART-Mk sample barcode and Illumina barcodes. Two successive PCR steps introduced TruSeq adapter sequences along with Illumina sample barcodes. Sequencing of the TCR alpha and beta cDNA libraries was done on the Illumina HiSeq platform using custom primers. Processing in the source paper ran as follows. MiGEC processed the raw reads to extract unique molecular identifiers, while MiXCR was used to determine the CDR3 positions. Recombination models were inferred per individual with the repgenHMM and IGoR tools using an EM algorithm. Shared clonotype analysis was performed with the tcR package in R, normalizing sharing by the product of cloneset sizes. To study raw recombination free of thymic and clonal selection effects, out-of-frame nonproductive sequences were analyzed. TCRdb ran its own pipeline on the public reads, namely fastp trimming at Q25 and MiXCR clone calling, and kept in-frame beta chains. CDR3 protein sequences are deduplicated, and each keeps its most common genes and DNA. The V and J calls here are based on TCRdb, not the publication. For this sample there are about 660,000 distinct CDR3 sequences; over 8.5% appear just once. 0.98% of the sample comes from the top ten.

Here is what the overall study found, with its caveats: Fewer insertions were carried by abundant cord blood beta clonotypes, a similar but weaker trend appeared in young adult naive repertoires, and no such trend appeared in memory repertoires. Zero-insertion analyses could be partly confounded by invariant T cells such as MAIT and iNKT, although diverse VJ usage argued against such confounding for most clonotypes. A weaker excess of twin sharing was found in beta out-of-frame sequences because the signal-to-noise ratio was lowered by fewer shared sequences. Compared with coincidental sharing between unrelated individuals, out-of-frame TCR alpha sequences shared between twins showed an excess of sequences with low generation probability. In monozygotic twins, recombination models systematically underestimated out-of-frame TCR alpha sharing, but the models matched the sharing seen between unrelated individuals. Conclusions relied on cross-sectional statistical analysis, since the same donors could not be followed over many years.

Only healthy Caucasian donors were included. The twin cohort comprised three pairs of female monozygotic twins, all aged roughly 18 to 29 years. RNA for TCR libraries was isolated from peripheral blood mononuclear cells. This same sample was also taken into another study, of yellow fever vaccine responses in identical twins. Per the second study: The authors reported that the T cell response to vaccination in identical twins appeared partly convergent and partly personalized. The study precisely tracked vaccine-responding T cell clones in identical twins.

The sample comprised PBMCs. The sequence derives from a woman aged 18-30 years in good health.

The sequenced DNA is TGTGCCAGCAGCCAGGCGGGCTATAATGAAAACCTGTTTTTT. It encodes CASSQAGYNENLFF. The rearrangement combines TRBV28 with TRBJ1-4, with the D segment identity uncertain. Taken from cysteine to phenylalanine, the CDR3 has 14 residues. Only CDR3 DNA is held: 42 bases, read in frame from base 1. Taken from the germline V gene, the CDR1 and CDR2 loops are MDHEN and SYDVKM. Joined to the reference TRBV28 and TRBJ1-4 proteins, this CDR3 gives the full variable domain: DVKVTQSSRYLVKRTGEKVFLECVQDMDHENMFWYRQDPGLGLRLIYFSYDVKMKEKGDIPEGYSVSREKKERFSLILESASTNQTSMYLCASSQAGYNENLFFGSGTQLSVL.